What follows are 12 T cell receptor beta chains derived from one specimen sequenced in a study. TCRdb re-analysed the 5' RACE reads in MiXCR, keeping a single row per CDR3 protein. The table records approximately 8,200 distinct CDR3 sequences, approximately 67% of them present only once. Sequenced: tumor-infiltrating naive CD4+ T cells sorted from the breast tumor. Regarding subset: naive CD4+ T cells, CD4+CD45RA+CD25-. These receptors all stem from a female donor with breast cancer.

The chain recombines TRBV20-1 with TRBJ2-1; 13 nucleotides line up with TRBD2. The CDR3 consists of 17 residues. V shed 6 bases and J 6 bases; nucleotides not matched to a gene: 14. Per germline, CDR1 DFQATT and CDR2 SNEGSKA (reference sequence). Here the CDR3 DNA reads TGCAGTGCACGGAGGACTAGCGGGGGCGAGTTCACCAATGAGCAGTTCTTC. Encoded protein: CSARRTSGGEFTNEQFF.

This clonotype was seen a few times. The chain employs TRBV9 and TRBJ2-1; 7 bases are a match to TRBD1. Per the germline V gene, CDR1 is SGDLS and CDR2 is YYNGEE. Unmatched junction bases numbered 18, after V lost 3 bases and J lost 15 bases. This CDR3 comprises 15 residues. The CDR3 nucleotides read TGTGCCAGCAGCGAGGGAGCCGTAGACAGGGCTTTACTGTTCTTC. Its translation: CASSEGAVDRALLFF.

V gene TRBV7-2 combines with J gene TRBJ1-6; 7 bases align to TRBD1. This CDR3 has 15 residues. Germline V lookup: CDR1 SGHTA, CDR2 FQGNSA. J lost 0 bases, V lost 6 bases, and 2 bases had no gene match. CDR3 sequence: CASRQGSSYNSPLHF. CDR3 bases: TGTGCCAGCAGACAGGGGAGCTCCTATAATTCACCCCTCCACTTT.

The chain combines TRBV29-1 with TRBJ2-7, with D possibly matching TRBD2 (6 bases). Trimming pared 4 bases from V and 6 bases from J, leaving 13 bases between. The germline CDR1 and CDR2 sequences are SQVTM and ANQGSEA. CDR3 length: 12 residues. CDR3 sequence: CSVGLGISEQYF. Written as DNA, the CDR3 is TGCAGCGTTGGACTAGGGATCAGCGAGCAGTACTTC.

This clonotype was recorded a few times. The chain joins TRBV4-2 to TRBJ2-7; TRBD2 agrees at 7 bases. V was clipped by 3 bases and J by 4 bases; unmatched bases: 6. CDR1 and CDR2 from the germline V gene are LGHNA and YNFKEQ. This CDR3 region has 14 residues. The CDR3 DNA sequence: TGTGCCAGCAGCCAGGAGCGGGATGGGTACGAGCAGTACTTC. Translation: CASSQERDGYEQYF.

V gene TRBV20-1 combines with J gene TRBJ2-7; D might be TRBD2 (7 bases). V gave up 6 bases and J gave up 4 bases, with 13 bases separating them. Germline CDR1 and CDR2: DFQATT and SNEGSKA (reference sequence). This CDR3 has 12 residues. CDR3 DNA: TGCAGTGCCCGAGGGGGGGAATACGAGCAGTACTTC. Protein sequence: CSARGGEYEQYF.

This clonotype was detected only a few times. The genes are TRBV5-4 and TRBJ2-1; D not resolved. Germline-derived CDR1 and CDR2 are SGHNT and YYREEE (reference sequence). This CDR3 spans 13 amino acids. V was pared by 0 bases and J by 7 bases, with 8 bases between. The CDR3 sequence: CASSLDTGNEQFF. The CDR3 bases are TGTGCCAGCAGCTTGGATACCGGGAATGAGCAGTTCTTC.

The V gene is TRBV20-1, the J gene TRBJ2-7, with a weak D call TRBD1 (6 bases). CDR1 DFQATT and CDR2 SNEGSKA come from the germline V gene (reference sequence). CDR3 length: 14 residues. Trimming left V 4 bases short and J 4 bases short, with 17 bases between. The CDR3 spells CSATQGSLAYEQYF. DNA of the CDR3: TGCAGTGCTACACAGGGTTCATTGGCGTACGAGCAGTACTTC.

V is TRBV3-1 and J is TRBJ2-1; 11 bases are a match to TRBD1. Germline values: CDR1 LGHDT, CDR2 YNNKEL (reference sequence). V was pared by 1 base and J by 9 bases, with 2 bases of the junction left unmatched. The CDR3 totals 14 residues. This CDR3 is CASSQGTGGGEQFF. Written as DNA, the CDR3 is TGTGCCAGCAGCCAAGGGACAGGGGGCGGTGAGCAGTTCTTC.

CDR3 nucleotide sequence: TGTGCCAGCAGTTTCTCAATAAGCGAGCAGTACTTC. Amino acids: CASSFSISEQYF. The chain recombines TRBV12-3 or TRBV12-4 with TRBJ2-7; D not certain. Trimming took off 3 bases at V and 6 bases at J, with 9 bases between the two ends. The CDR3 covers 12 residues.

The rearrangement joins TRBV12-3 or TRBV12-4 to TRBJ1-2; D may be TRBD1 (6 bases). V lost 10 bases to trimming and J lost 4 bases, with 22 bases between them. This CDR3 spans 15 amino acids. The CDR3 coding sequence is TGTGCCAACAAGTTAGGGGGGGTCCGGGGCTATGGCTACACCTTC. Residues: CANKLGGVRGYGYTF.

This clonotype has more than one count but fewer than ten. The chain carries TRBV12-3 or TRBV12-4 and TRBJ2-7, with 12 bases lining up with TRBD2. The trim removed 6 bases at V and 13 bases at J, leaving 13 bases unmatched. The CDR3 spans 14 residues. The DNA for the CDR3 is TGTGCCAGCAGCAACGCTGGGCTAGCGGGAGGGCCTTACTTC. Encoded protein: CASSNAGLAGGPYF.